The TCR beta chain described here comes from a study of regulatory T cells in long-lasting Graves disease. Study results and limitations: Gene preferences differed: TRBV28, TRBJ1-2, TRBJ2-5 in persistent cases. Graves' patients with persistent disease showed TCR diversity lower than patients newly diagnosed. Results may be inaccurate due to the small sample size.

This clonotype appeared a few times. The antigen is undetermined. Documented time point: newly diagnosed GD, antithyroid drugs for less than 3 months. There was RNA extracted from PBMCs, and the TCR library was made from it. Germline trimming cut 4 bases from V and 8 bases from J; bases unmatched to any gene: 8. The CDR3 contains 14 residues. CDR1 SGHRS and CDR2 YFSETQ come from the germline V gene. The authors built TCR beta libraries using iRepertoire HTBI primers and Arm-PCR of CDR3 regions. TCRdb passed the multiplex PCR reads through MiXCR, listing each CDR3 protein once. The sample shows 400,000 to 500,000 distinct CDR3 sequences, approximately 15% of them seen only once. These data also formed part of another study, on T cells in Graves' hyperthyroidism and ophthalmopathy. Per that paper: When the TCR CDR3 underwent first-round RT-PCR, the HTBI primer set was used.

The input for sequencing was peripheral blood mononuclear cells (PBMCs), taken at new diagnosis, from a patient treated with antithyroid drugs. The chain carries TRBV5-1 and TRBJ1-4, with 7 bases lining up with TRBD1. This clonotype was sampled from a woman aged 25-40 years with Graves disease. CDR3 region: CASSIGDSSEKLFF. DNA for the CDR3: TGCGCCAGCAGCATAGGGGACAGCTCGGAAAAACTGTTTTTT. The complete variable domain, with remaining parts taken from reference TRBV5-1 and TRBJ1-4, reads KAGVTQTPRYLIKTRGQQVTLSCSPISGHRSVSWYQQTPGQGLQFLFEYFSETQRNKGNFPGRFSGRQFSNSRSEMNVSTLELGDSALYLCASSIGDSSEKLFFGSGTQLSVL.